Listed below are T cell receptor beta chains from one sample, sequenced in a study of shared clonotypes between healthy human individuals. Generated by immunoSEQ multiplex PCR, the TCRdb table keeps only in-frame clones and is missing some. This sample has approximately 2,000,000 clones; around 93% occur once, and the top ten carry roughly 1.7%. Sequencing used naive CD8+ T cells from PBMCs. These receptors were taken from a man younger than 35 in good health. Some clones in this sample may be carry-over from other donors' samples. Each CDR3 is given with its conserved first and last residue. The D gene is left open where the match is weak. Clone size is not always given. Where it is, it says once, few, many or a class for expanded clones.

d_call j_call clone_size v_call cdr3_aa cdr3_nt
TRBD1 TRBJ1-2 . TRBV7-9 CASSASDRGKGYTF TGTGCCAGCAGCGCAAGCGACAGGGGTAAGGGCTACACCTTC
. TRBJ2-3 . TRBV15 CATSSIPRRLGGDTQYF TGTGCCACCAGCAGTATCCCCAGACGGTTGGGCGGAGATACGCAGTATTTT
. TRBJ2-7 . TRBV6-5 CASSSSRYLSYEQYF TGTGCCAGCAGTTCATCTCGCTATCTGTCCTACGAGCAGTACTTC
. TRBJ1-5 . TRBV27 CASSCDSKQGNQPQHF TGTGCCAGCAGTTGCGACTCAAAACAGGGCAATCAGCCCCAGCATTTT
. TRBJ2-1 . TRBV4-3 CASSRRVTGYNEQFF TGCGCCAGCAGCCGCAGGGTAACGGGGTACAATGAGCAGTTCTTC
TRBD2 TRBJ2-3 . TRBV7-2 CASSFRGRADLADTQYF TGTGCCAGCAGCTTCCGCGGGAGGGCCGATTTAGCAGATACGCAGTATTTT
TRBD2 TRBJ2-1 . TRBV7-3 CASSSTSGPYNEQFF TGTGCCAGCAGCTCGACTAGCGGGCCCTACAATGAGCAGTTCTTC
. TRBJ2-7 once TRBV28 CASSPDNKAVAYF TGTGCCAGCAGTCCCGATAATAAAGCTGTCGCGTACTTC
. TRBJ1-5 once TRBV6-5 CASSQQGNNQPQHF TGTGCCAGCAGTCAACAGGGTAACAATCAGCCCCAGCATTTT
. TRBJ2-1 . TRBV14 CASSQVSSGYNEQFF TGTGCCAGCAGCCAAGTTTCCAGCGGGTACAATGAGCAGTTCTTC
. TRBJ1-1 . TRBV5-6 CASSLSYSELNEAFF TGTGCCAGCAGCTTGTCATATTCGGAACTGAATGAAGCTTTCTTT
TRBD1 TRBJ1-1 . TRBV28 CASNWQGQGLTEAFF TGTGCCAGCAATTGGCAGGGACAGGGACTCACTGAAGCTTTCTTT
TRBD1 TRBJ1-2 . TRBV12-5 CASGWTGDRSYGYTF TGTGCTAGTGGTTGGACAGGGGATAGAAGCTATGGCTACACCTTC
. TRBJ2-3 . TRBV27 CASSLGISTDTQYF TGTGCCAGCAGTTTGGGTATTAGCACAGATACGCAGTATTTT
TRBD2 TRBJ2-5 . TRBV27 CASSFLLAGAQKETQYF TGTGCCAGCAGTTTCCTTCTAGCGGGGGCCCAAAAAGAGACCCAGTACTTC
. TRBJ2-7 . TRBV27 CASSPRGAYEQYF TGTGCCAGCAGTCCTCGAGGGGCCTACGAGCAGTACTTC
. TRBJ1-2 . TRBV7-9 CASSLAPWGSDYGYTF TGTGCCAGCAGCTTAGCCCCGTGGGGGTCGGACTATGGCTACACCTTC
. TRBJ1-1 . TRBV29-1 CSVEGGVRRGTEAFF TGCAGCGTTGAGGGGGGGGTCCGAAGGGGCACTGAAGCTTTCTTT
TRBD2 TRBJ2-7 . TRBV27 CASSSILASGYEQYF TGTGCCAGCAGTTCCATACTAGCGTCAGGGTACGAGCAGTACTTC
TRBD1 TRBJ1-1 . TRBV5-4 CASSLVGTGDTEAFF TGTGCCAGCAGCTTGGTAGGGACAGGGGACACTGAAGCTTTCTTT
. TRBJ2-1 . TRBV12-5 CASGPAWGHGNEQFF TGTGCTAGTGGCCCGGCCTGGGGGCACGGCAATGAGCAGTTCTTC
. TRBJ1-3 . TRBV4-1 CASSPERQVGYTIYF TGCGCCAGCAGCCCAGAACGGCAGGTCGGATACACCATATATTTT
. TRBJ1-5 . TRBV27 CASSNSQTGHQPQHF TGTGCCAGCAGCAACTCACAAACAGGGCATCAGCCCCAGCATTTT